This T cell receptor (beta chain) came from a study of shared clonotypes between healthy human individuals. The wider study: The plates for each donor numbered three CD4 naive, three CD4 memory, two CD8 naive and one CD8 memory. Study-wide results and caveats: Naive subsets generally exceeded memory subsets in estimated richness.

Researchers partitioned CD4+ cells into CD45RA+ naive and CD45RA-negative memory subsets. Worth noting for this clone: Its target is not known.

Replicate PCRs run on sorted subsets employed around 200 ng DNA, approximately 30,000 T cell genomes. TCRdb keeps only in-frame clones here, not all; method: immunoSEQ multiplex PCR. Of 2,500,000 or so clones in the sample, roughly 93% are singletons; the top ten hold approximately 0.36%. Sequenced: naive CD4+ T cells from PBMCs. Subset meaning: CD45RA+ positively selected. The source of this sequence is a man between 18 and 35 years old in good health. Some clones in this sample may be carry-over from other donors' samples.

Written as DNA, the CDR3 is TGTGCCATCAGTGAGTCGACAGCCATCAATCAGCCCCAGCATTTT. Translating gives CAISESTAINQPQHF. The chain employs TRBV10-3 and TRBJ1-5; D is possibly TRBD1 (5 bases). V shed 0 bases and J shed 3 bases, with 9 bases lying between them. The germline V gene encodes CDR1 ENHRY and CDR2 SYGVKD. The CDR3 totals 15 residues.